This T cell receptor beta chain emerged from a study of siplizumab effects on memory and regulatory T cells. V lost 0 bases and J 5 bases, leaving 11 bases between the germline ends. Looked up from germline, CDR1 is SGHRS and CDR2 is YFSETQ. There are 15 residues in the CDR3. Sequencing was performed with immunoSEQ multiplex PCR; in TCRdb, only in-frame clones are kept and a portion is missing. The data contain tens of thousands of clones, over 85% of them seen just once; the ten biggest clones take up 6.5%. The clonotype was recovered from a human donor in good health. Source material: CD8+ T cells sorted from blood. The chain joins TRBV5-1 to TRBJ1-4; possibly TRBD1 for D (5 bases). The CDR3: CASSLVGTENEKLFF. In nucleotides, the CDR3 is TGCGCCAGCAGCTTGGTAGGGACGGAAAATGAAAAACTGTTTTTT.